This T cell receptor beta chain appears in the sequencing data of a study of cytomegalovirus exposure and HLA in healthy donors. Regarding the study as a whole: Cytomegalovirus-associated status was assigned to fewer than 200 TCR beta chains. Donors were assumed by presence/absence analyses to have roughly uniform sequencing depth.

As regards this clone: Its cognate antigen is unknown.

Germline V gene data show CDR1 as SNHLY and CDR2 as FYNNEI. Trimming left V 1 base short and J 5 bases short, with 14 bases between. This CDR3 is 15 amino acids long. Vbeta (60) and Jbeta (13) primers were used in the PCR. Produced via immunoSEQ multiplex PCR; TCRdb's table is partial and in-frame only. There are roughly 84,000 clones in the sample, with around 0.6% held by the top ten. The chain recombines TRBV2 with TRBJ1-2; maybe TRBD1 (5 bases). The sequenced material came from PBMCs. This TCR was sampled from a man aged 45-65 years in good health and CMV-seronegative. CDR3 loop: CASSEGPEQGYGYTF. CDR3 coding DNA: TGTGCCAGCAGTGAAGGCCCTGAGCAGGGTTATGGCTACACCTTC.